In its sample, the clone carrying this T cell receptor beta chain was seen a few times. The antigen remains undetermined. This entry is derived from a study of T cell repertoires in cytomegalovirus infection. Study as a whole: An indication of both CMV infection and matching HLA type came from public TCR beta signatures. Study conclusions and caveats: Carriers of CMV plus the relevant HLA were identified by cumulative public TCR beta family frequency. In two of eight donors, the top clonotype was HLA-C-restricted CMV-specific.

Germline V gene data show CDR1 as MDHEN and CDR2 as SYDVKM. Trimming took off 7 bases at V and 4 bases at J, with 12 bases between the two ends. CDR3 size: 13 residues. Each CDR3 protein is one row after TCRdb ran MiXCR on the reads. The sample lists 55,000 to 85,000 distinct CDR3 sequences; 4% were seen once. The chain carries TRBV28 and TRBJ2-3; D possibly corresponds to TRBD2 (6 bases). Material for sequencing was PBMCs. This sequence was found in a human donor in good health (CMV status not recorded). Some clones in this sample may be carry-over from other donors' samples. The CDR3 nucleotides are TGTGCCAGCACCCGGGGCGGGGCAGATACGCAGTATTTT. Amino acids: CASTRGGADTQYF.